Listed here are 29 T cell receptor beta chains from one sample, sequenced in a study of blood T cell repertoires in COVID-19. Profiled with immunoSEQ multiplex PCR; TCRdb holds only in-frame clones, not every one. The sample lists some 35,000 clones, approximately 90% occurring once. The source material was peripheral blood. The source is a man in his 70s with acute or convalescent COVID-19.

The V and J genes are TRBV29-1 and TRBJ1-4; TRBD1 might be the D (5 bases). The V end lost 3 bases, the J end lost 11 bases, and 13 bases lay between the germline ends. Germline CDR1 is SQVTM and CDR2 is ANQGSEA. The CDR3 is 12 amino acids. This chain's CDR3 is CSVDLGGTKLFF. CDR3 bases: TGCAGCGTTGATTTGGGGGGGACCAAACTGTTTTTT.

V and J are TRBV6-5 and TRBJ1-3; maybe TRBD1 (5 bases). Trimming took 2 bases from V and 1 from J, leaving 9 bases between them. The CDR3 is 15 amino acids. Per the germline V gene, CDR1 is MNHEY and CDR2 is SVGAGI. The CDR3 DNA follows: TGTGCCAGCAGTTACGGGGGGATATCTGGAAACACCATATATTTT. Its protein product is CASSYGGISGNTIYF.

The V gene is TRBV7-2, the J gene TRBJ2-7; no reliable D call. The CDR3 extends over 14 amino acids. Trimming stripped 3 bases from V and 2 bases from J, with 11 bases between. Germline V gene data show CDR1 as SGHTA and CDR2 as FQGNSA. This chain's CDR3 is CASSLRSATYEQYF. The CDR3 region has the DNA TGTGCCAGCAGCTTGCGGAGCGCAACCTACGAGCAGTACTTC.

V gene TRBV12-3 or TRBV12-4 combines with J gene TRBJ2-7; D uncertain. Deletions cut 6 bases from V and 2 bases from J, with 11 bases between. The CDR3 totals 13 residues. CDR3 in amino acids: CASSPYAAYEQYF. The CDR3 DNA reads as TGTGCCAGCAGCCCCTATGCCGCCTACGAGCAGTACTTC.

The chain uses TRBV7-9 and TRBJ1-1, with D maybe TRBD1 (5 bases). Germline V lookup: CDR1 SEHNR, CDR2 FQNEAQ (reference sequence). The germline V and J ends were trimmed by 4 bases and 10 bases, with 19 bases remaining between them. The CDR3 has 14 amino acids. The CDR3 loop reads CASSSRGGGGGAFF. In nucleotides, the CDR3 is TGTGCCAGCAGCTCCCGGGGGGGAGGTGGCGGAGCTTTCTTT.

The chain uses TRBV28 and TRBJ1-5; D is unclear. The CDR3 contains 14 residues. V lost 8 bases and J 2 bases, leaving 13 bases between the germline ends. CDR1 is MDHEN, CDR2 SYDVKM, per germline. CDR3 bases: TGTGCCAGCCGAGAGAGACACGGCAATCAGCCCCAGCATTTT. The encoded protein is CASRERHGNQPQHF.

The chain combines TRBV19 with TRBJ1-1; 7 positions agree with TRBD1. This CDR3 is built from 14 residues. After removal of 1 base from V and 6 bases from J, the junction contained 5 bases not matched to a gene. Germline values: CDR1 LNHDA, CDR2 SQIVND (reference sequence). The CDR3 here is CASSIGGQIAEAFF. For the CDR3, the DNA is TGTGCCAGTAGTATAGGGGGACAGATCGCTGAAGCTTTCTTT.

The chain joins TRBV5-4 to TRBJ2-5; a possible D gene is TRBD1 (6 bases). CDR1 is SGHNT and CDR2 is YYREEE in the germline V gene (reference sequence). Trimming took off 0 bases at V and 7 bases at J, with 13 bases between the two ends. The CDR3 is 14 amino acids. The CDR3 protein is CASSLAGQGRTQYF. The CDR3 DNA sequence: TGTGCCAGCAGCTTGGCGGGTCAGGGGCGGACCCAGTACTTC. Complete variable domain (other parts from reference TRBV5-4 and TRBJ2-5): ETGVTQSPTHLIKTRGQQVTLRCSSQSGHNTVSWYQQALGQGPQFIFQYYREEENGRGNFPPRFSGLQFPNYSSELNVNALELDDSALYLCASSLAGQGRTQYFGPGTRLLVL.

The chain couples TRBV7-3 to TRBJ1-3; D not resolved. The germline V and J ends were trimmed by 2 bases and 8 bases, with 10 bases remaining between them. Germline CDR1 reads SGHTA; CDR2 reads FQGTGA. The CDR3 runs 13 residues. CDR3 DNA: TGTGCCAGCAGCTTAGGCCCCGGGGACACCATATATTTT. Translated, it gives CASSLGPGDTIYF.

CDR3 sequence reads: CASSWGQGGEKLFF. For the CDR3, the DNA is TGTGCCAGCAGTTGGGGACAGGGAGGTGAAAAACTGTTTTTT. The chain links TRBV27 to TRBJ1-4, with TRBD1 identical over 9 bases. V lost 4 bases, J lost 7 bases, and 4 bases stayed unmatched. The CDR3 consists of 14 residues. CDR1 and CDR2 from the germline V gene are MNHEY and SMNVEV (reference sequence).

The rearrangement uses TRBV20-1 and TRBJ2-1; TRBD2 aligns across 14 bases. V was clipped by 3 bases and J by 8 bases; unmatched bases: 12. Germline CDR1 is DFQATT and CDR2 is SNEGSKA (reference sequence). The CDR3 spans 17 residues. DNA of the CDR3: TGCAGTGCTAGTGGGGCCCGGACTAGCGGGAGGACGTATGAGCAGTTCTTC. This codes for CSASGARTSGRTYEQFF.

The chain has TRBV18 and TRBJ1-3; 11 nucleotides match TRBD1. Per germline, CDR1 KGHSH and CDR2 LQKENI. The CDR3 is made up of 16 amino acids. Losses at the gene ends were 2 bases for V and 3 bases for J; bases not matched to a gene: 3. The CDR3 region has the DNA TGTGCCAGCTCACCAACGGGACAGGGGGTTGGAAACACCATATATTTT. The encoded protein is CASSPTGQGVGNTIYF.

The chain couples TRBV28 to TRBJ2-1; 13 nucleotides agree with TRBD2. Germline V gives CDR1 MDHEN, CDR2 SYDVKM. V gave up 6 bases and J gave up 9 bases; unmatched junction bases: 14. This CDR3 has 17 amino acids. CDR3 DNA sequence: TGTGCCAGCAGACACTCACGGACTAGCGGGGGCGGGAGTGAGCAGTTCTTC. Translation: CASRHSRTSGGGSEQFF.

The chain combines TRBV7-9 with TRBJ2-3; 7 bases are shared with TRBD1. In germline, CDR1 is SEHNR, CDR2 FQNEAQ (reference sequence). V trimming: 4 bases; J trimming: 3 bases; junction bases outside the gene matches: 7. The CDR3 runs to 15 residues. CDR3 in amino acids: CASSSAGQETDTQYF. The CDR3 DNA sequence: TGTGCCAGCAGCTCGGCCGGACAGGAGACAGATACGCAGTATTTT.

This sequence joins TRBV10-3 and TRBJ2-1; 15 nucleotides match TRBD2. The CDR3 has 17 amino acids. Germline V gene sequence: CDR1 ENHRY, CDR2 SYGVKD. The ends lost 10 bases at V and 2 bases at J; junction bases unmatched: 9. Here the CDR3 reads CATRTSGREATYNEQFF. The CDR3 DNA follows: TGTGCCACCAGGACTAGCGGGAGGGAGGCGACCTACAATGAGCAGTTCTTC.

The J gene is TRBJ2-5, the V gene TRBV3-1 (or the pseudogene TRBV3-2), with 7 bases lining up with TRBD1. Germline CDR1 reads LGHDT; CDR2 reads YNNKEL (reference sequence). The CDR3 loop spans 14 amino acids. J gave up 1 base and V 8 bases, and 7 bases lay outside the gene matches. The CDR3 DNA follows: TGTGCCAGCGACACAGGGACAGTCCAAGAGACCCAGTACTTC. It encodes CASDTGTVQETQYF.

This chain uses TRBV11-3 with TRBJ2-1; 8 nucleotides align to TRBD2. The V gene's germline CDR1 is SGHNT and CDR2 YENEEA. J gave up 7 bases and V 5 bases, and 13 bases lay outside the gene matches. The CDR3 has 16 residues. The CDR3 is CASSLSIGGRRNEQFF. CDR3 bases: TGTGCCAGCAGCCTCTCAATAGGCGGGAGGAGGAATGAGCAGTTCTTC.

This sequence joins TRBV5-1 and TRBJ2-5; tentative D call: TRBD2 (6 bases). CDR3 length: 14 amino acids. Germline V gives CDR1 SGHRS, CDR2 YFSETQ. Between the trimmed V and J ends, which lost 0 bases and 2 bases, there was a span of 8 bases. This chain's CDR3 is CASSLGGVQETQYF. The CDR3 DNA is TGCGCCAGCAGCTTGGGCGGGGTACAAGAGACCCAGTACTTC.

The rearrangement joins TRBV24-1 to TRBJ2-1; D is possibly TRBD2 (6 bases). CDR1 and CDR2 (germline): KGHDR, SFDVKD. Trimming shortened V by 4 bases and J by 8 bases, and 11 bases separated the two germline ends. The CDR3 length is 13 residues. The chain's CDR3 is CATSDRWGDEQFF. As DNA, the CDR3 is TGTGCCACCAGTGACCGCTGGGGGGATGAGCAGTTCTTC.

The table lists this clone with a count of one. This rearrangement joins TRBV9 to TRBJ2-3, with D perhaps TRBD2 (6 bases). The germline V gene encodes CDR1 SGDLS and CDR2 YYNGEE. Trimming pared 3 bases from V and 3 bases from J, leaving 14 bases between. The CDR3 extends over 15 amino acids. CDR3 protein: CASSARGRQTDTQYF. The DNA of the CDR3 is TGTGCCAGCAGCGCGAGAGGGAGGCAGACAGATACGCAGTATTTT. The full variable domain, in which reference TRBV9 and TRBJ2-3 provide the parts outside the CDR3, is DSGVTQTPKHLITATGQRVTLRCSPRSGDLSVYWYQQSLDQGLQFLIQYYNGEERAKGNILERFSAQQFPDLHSELNLSSLELGDSALYFCASSARGRQTDTQYFGPGTRLTVL.

V and J are TRBV7-2 and TRBJ2-7; 7 bases line up with TRBD1. V lost 6 bases to trimming and J lost 1 base; unmatched junction nucleotides: 6. Germline CDR1 is SGHTA and CDR2 is FQGNSA. This CDR3 has 14 amino acids. In nucleotides, the CDR3 is TGTGCCAGCAGAACGGGACAGCCATCCTACGAGCAGTACTTC. Translating gives CASRTGQPSYEQYF. The complete variable domain, with remaining parts taken from reference TRBV7-2 and TRBJ2-7, reads GAGVSQSPSNKVTEKGKDVELRCDPISGHTALYWYRQSLGQGLEFLIYFQGNSAPDKSGLPSDRFSAERTGGSVSTLTIQRTQQEDSAVYLCASRTGQPSYEQYFGPGTRLTVT.

The gene calls are TRBV6-5 and TRBJ2-5; 10 bases match TRBD1. CDR3 length: 13 amino acids. V dropped 7 bases and J dropped 5; count of bases not matched to a gene: 4. From germline, CDR1 is MNHEY and CDR2 SVGAGI. CDR3 DNA sequence: TGTGCCAGCACCGGACAGGGGGGCGAGACCCAGTACTTC. Protein: CASTGQGGETQYF.

The genes are TRBV5-1 and TRBJ1-1; possibly TRBD1 for D (5 bases). V was cut by 4 bases and J by 0 bases, with 10 bases left in between. The CDR3 extends over 14 amino acids. Germline CDR1 SGHRS, CDR2 YFSETQ. CDR3 in amino acids: CASSEQVMNTEAFF. CDR3 nucleotides: TGCGCCAGCAGCGAACAGGTCATGAACACTGAAGCTTTCTTT.

The genes are TRBV5-1 and TRBJ2-2; the match to TRBD1 covers 9 bases. V shed 5 bases, J shed 5 bases, and the junction held 4 bases outside the gene matches. Germline CDR1 reads SGHRS; CDR2 reads YFSETQ. The CDR3 loop spans 14 amino acids. The DNA for the CDR3 is TGCGCCAGCAGAGAGGGACAGGGAACCGGGGAGCTGTTTTTT. Amino acids: CASREGQGTGELFF.

The rearrangement uses TRBV11-2 and TRBJ2-5, with TRBD1 matching 9 bases. This CDR3 contains 17 residues. Trimming at V came to 5 bases and at J to 2 bases, leaving 12 bases not matched to a gene. Germline CDR1 and CDR2: SGHAT and FQNNGV. CDR3 DNA: TGTGCCAGCAGCAAACGGCCTCGGGACAGGGCTCAAGAGACCCAGTACTTC. Its translation is CASSKRPRDRAQETQYF.

The V and J genes are TRBV18 and TRBJ2-7; 7 nucleotides agree with TRBD2. The CDR3 totals 14 residues. J gave up 3 bases and V 3 bases, and 5 bases lay outside the gene matches. Germline CDR1 is KGHSH and CDR2 is LQKENI. Here the CDR3 DNA reads TGTGCCAGCTCACCTGGGGGAGGGTTCTACGAGCAGTACTTC. It specifies CASSPGGGFYEQYF.

The chain carries TRBV18 and TRBJ2-1; D may be TRBD2 (6 bases). This CDR3 has 16 amino acids. Germline values: CDR1 KGHSH, CDR2 LQKENI. The V end lost 4 bases, the J end lost 0 bases, and 13 bases lay between the germline ends. The CDR3 bases are TGTGCCAGCTCACGAACCCGGGGGAGCTCCTACAATGAGCAGTTCTTC. Translating it yields CASSRTRGSSYNEQFF.

The V call is TRBV18, the J call TRBJ2-2, with D perhaps TRBD2 (5 bases). V dropped 4 bases and J dropped 5 bases, with 17 bases sitting between them. The CDR3 contains 16 residues. The germline gives CDR1 KGHSH, CDR2 LQKENI. The CDR3: CASSRRGSVDTGELFF. The CDR3 nucleotides read TGTGCCAGCTCACGACGGGGATCGGTAGATACCGGGGAGCTGTTTTTT.

The gene calls are TRBV5-1 and TRBJ2-1; maybe TRBD2 (5 bases). V lost 2 bases to trimming and J lost 4 bases, with 16 bases between them. The CDR3 totals 16 residues. CDR1 is SGHRS, CDR2 YFSETQ, per germline. Here the CDR3 reads CASSFRGLELYNEQFF. CDR3 DNA sequence: TGCGCCAGCAGCTTCCGAGGACTGGAGCTATACAATGAGCAGTTCTTC.